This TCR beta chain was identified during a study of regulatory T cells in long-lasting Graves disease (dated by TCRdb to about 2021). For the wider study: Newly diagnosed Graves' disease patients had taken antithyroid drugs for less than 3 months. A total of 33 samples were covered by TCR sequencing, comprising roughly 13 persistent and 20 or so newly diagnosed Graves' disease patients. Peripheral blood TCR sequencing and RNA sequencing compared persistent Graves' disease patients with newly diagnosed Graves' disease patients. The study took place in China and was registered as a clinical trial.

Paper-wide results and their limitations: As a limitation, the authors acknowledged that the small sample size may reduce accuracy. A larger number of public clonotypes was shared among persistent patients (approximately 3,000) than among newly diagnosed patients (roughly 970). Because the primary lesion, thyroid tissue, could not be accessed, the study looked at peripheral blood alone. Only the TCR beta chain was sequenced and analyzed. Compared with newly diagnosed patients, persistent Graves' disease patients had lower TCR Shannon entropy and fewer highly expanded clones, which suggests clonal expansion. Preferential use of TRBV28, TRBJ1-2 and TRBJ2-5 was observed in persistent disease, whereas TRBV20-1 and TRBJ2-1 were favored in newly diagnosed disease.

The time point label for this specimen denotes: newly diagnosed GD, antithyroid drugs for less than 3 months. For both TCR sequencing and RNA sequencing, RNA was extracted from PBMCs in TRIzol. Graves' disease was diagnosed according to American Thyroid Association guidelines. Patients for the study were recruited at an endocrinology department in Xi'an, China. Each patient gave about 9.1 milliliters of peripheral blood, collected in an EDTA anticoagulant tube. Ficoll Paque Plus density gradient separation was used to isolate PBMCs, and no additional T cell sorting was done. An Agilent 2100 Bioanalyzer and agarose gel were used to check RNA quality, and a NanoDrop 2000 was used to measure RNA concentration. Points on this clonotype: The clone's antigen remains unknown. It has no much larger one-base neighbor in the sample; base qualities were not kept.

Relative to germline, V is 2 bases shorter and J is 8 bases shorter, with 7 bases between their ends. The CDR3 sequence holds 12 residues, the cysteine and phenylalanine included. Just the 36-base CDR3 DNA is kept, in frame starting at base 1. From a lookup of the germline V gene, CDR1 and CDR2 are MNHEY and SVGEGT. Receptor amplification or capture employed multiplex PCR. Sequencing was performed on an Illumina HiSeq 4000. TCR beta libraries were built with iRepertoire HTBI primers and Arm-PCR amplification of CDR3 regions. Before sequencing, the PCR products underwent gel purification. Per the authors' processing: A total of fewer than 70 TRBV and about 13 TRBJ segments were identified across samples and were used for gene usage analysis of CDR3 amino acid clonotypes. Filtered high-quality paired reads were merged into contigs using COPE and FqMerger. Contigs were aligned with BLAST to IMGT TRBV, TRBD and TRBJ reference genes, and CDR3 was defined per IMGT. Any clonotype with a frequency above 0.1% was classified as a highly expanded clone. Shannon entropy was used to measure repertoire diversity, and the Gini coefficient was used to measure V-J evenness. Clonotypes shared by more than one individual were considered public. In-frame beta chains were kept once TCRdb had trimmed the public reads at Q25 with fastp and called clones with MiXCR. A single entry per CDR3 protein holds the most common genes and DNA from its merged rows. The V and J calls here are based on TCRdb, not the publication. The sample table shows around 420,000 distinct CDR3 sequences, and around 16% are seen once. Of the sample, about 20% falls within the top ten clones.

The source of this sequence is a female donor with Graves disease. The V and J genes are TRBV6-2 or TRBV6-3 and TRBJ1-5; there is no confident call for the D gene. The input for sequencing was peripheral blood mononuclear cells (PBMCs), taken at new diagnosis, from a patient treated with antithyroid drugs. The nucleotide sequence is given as TGTGCCAGCAGTTACCCCGGGGAGCCCCAGCATTTT. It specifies CASSYPGEPQHF.